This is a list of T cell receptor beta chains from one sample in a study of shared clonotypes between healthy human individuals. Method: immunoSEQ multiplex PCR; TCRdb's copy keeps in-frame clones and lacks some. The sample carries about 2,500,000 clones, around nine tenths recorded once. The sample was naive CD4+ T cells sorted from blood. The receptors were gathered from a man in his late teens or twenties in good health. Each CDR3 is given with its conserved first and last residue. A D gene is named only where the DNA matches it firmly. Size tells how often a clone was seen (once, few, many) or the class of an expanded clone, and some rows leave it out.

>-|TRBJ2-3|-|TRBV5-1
CASSLGQTSTDTQYF
TGCGCCAGCAGCTTGGGACAGACTAGCACAGATACGCAGTATTTT
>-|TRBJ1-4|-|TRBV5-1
CASSWGTDATNEKLFF
TGCGCCAGCAGTTGGGGGACGGATGCAACTAATGAAAAACTGTTTTTT
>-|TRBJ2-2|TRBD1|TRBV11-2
CASSLTRTGGSGELFF
TGTGCCAGCAGCTTAACCCGGACAGGGGGATCCGGGGAGCTGTTTTTT
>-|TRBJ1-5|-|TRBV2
CASRGGVNQPQHF
TGTGCCAGCAGGGGGGGGGTCAATCAGCCCCAGCATTTT
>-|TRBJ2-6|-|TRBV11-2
CASSHTGSGANVLTF
TGTGCCAGCAGCCACACTGGCTCTGGGGCCAACGTCCTGACTTTC
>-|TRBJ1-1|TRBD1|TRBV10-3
CATDREGGTEAFF
TGTGCCACTGACAGGGAGGGAGGCACTGAAGCTTTCTTT
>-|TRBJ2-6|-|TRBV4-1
CASSQVPRGAGANVLTF
TGCGCCAGCAGCCAAGTTCCCAGGGGTGCGGGGGCCAACGTCCTGACTTTC
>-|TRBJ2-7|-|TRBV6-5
CASSPGSRGSYEQYF
TGTGCCAGCAGTCCAGGTTCCCGGGGCTCCTACGAGCAGTACTTC
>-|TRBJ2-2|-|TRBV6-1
CASSLEGTGELFF
TGTGCCAGCAGCCTCGAGGGCACCGGGGAGCTGTTTTTT
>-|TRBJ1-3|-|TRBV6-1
CASSEQAPGNTIYF
TGTGCCAGCAGTGAACAGGCCCCTGGAAACACCATATATTTT
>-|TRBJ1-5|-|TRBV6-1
CASSEILQGWGNQPQHF
TGTGCCAGCAGTGAAATCCTACAGGGTTGGGGGAATCAGCCCCAGCATTTT
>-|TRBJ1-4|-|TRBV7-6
CASSLSQAVFKEKLFF
TGTGCCAGCAGCTTGTCACAGGCGGTGTTCAAGGAAAAACTGTTTTTT
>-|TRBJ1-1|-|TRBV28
CASRPGVYPRAEAFF
TGTGCCAGCAGGCCGGGGGTCTACCCACGGGCTGAAGCTTTCTTT
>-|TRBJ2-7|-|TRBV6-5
CASQTGTNSYEQYF
TGTGCCAGTCAGACAGGAACAAACTCCTACGAGCAGTACTTC
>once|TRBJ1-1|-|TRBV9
CASSVAGAANTEAFF
TGTGCCAGCAGCGTCGCGGGAGCCGCGAACACTGAAGCTTTCTTT
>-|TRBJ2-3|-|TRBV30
CAWSLGNTQYF
TGTGCCTGGAGTTTAGGGAATACGCAGTATTTT
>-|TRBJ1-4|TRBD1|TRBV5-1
CASSLGGGAATNEKLFF
TGCGCCAGCAGCTTGGGAGGGGGCGCGGCAACTAATGAAAAACTGTTTTTT
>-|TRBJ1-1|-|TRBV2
CASSVEGNTEAFF
TGTGCCAGCAGTGTAGAGGGAAACACTGAAGCTTTCTTT
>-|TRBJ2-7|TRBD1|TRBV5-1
CASSLGDRDEQYF
TGCGCCAGCAGCTTGGGAGACAGGGACGAGCAGTACTTC
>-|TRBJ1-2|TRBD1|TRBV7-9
CASSLEQGVYGYTF
TGTGCCAGCAGCTTAGAACAGGGGGTATATGGCTACACCTTC
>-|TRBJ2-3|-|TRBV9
CASSALRELDTQYF
TGTGCCAGCAGCGCCCTCCGGGAGTTAGATACGCAGTATTTT
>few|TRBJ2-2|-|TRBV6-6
CASSYSYRKNTGELFF
TGTGCCAGCAGTTACTCGTATAGGAAGAACACCGGGGAGCTGTTTTTT
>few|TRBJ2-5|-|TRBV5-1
CASSSEGETQYF
TGCGCCAGCAGCTCCGAAGGGGAGACCCAGTACTTC
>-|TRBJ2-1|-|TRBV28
CASSSLQAGLRFF
TGTGCCAGCAGCTCCCTACAGGCCGGGTTACGGTTCTTC
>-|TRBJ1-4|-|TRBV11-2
CASSLGGGTNEKLFF
TGTGCCAGCAGCTTAGGGGGGGGAACTAATGAAAAACTGTTTTTT
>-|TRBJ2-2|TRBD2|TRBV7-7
CASSPLAGGPTGELFF
TGTGCTAGCAGCCCCCTAGCGGGAGGGCCCACCGGGGAGCTGTTTTTT
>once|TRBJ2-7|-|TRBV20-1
CSARSSYEQYF
TGCAGTGCTAGATCCAGCTACGAGCAGTACTTC
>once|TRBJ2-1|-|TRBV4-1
CASSPLGVAYNEQFF
TGCGCCAGCAGCCCCCTGGGGGTAGCTTACAATGAGCAGTTCTTC
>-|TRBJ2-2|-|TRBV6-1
CASSEAWRRPNTGELFF
TGTGCCAGCAGTGAAGCTTGGCGCAGACCGAACACCGGGGAGCTGTTTTTT
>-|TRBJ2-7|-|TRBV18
CASSPRSRTDSYEQYF
TGTGCCAGCTCACCACGTTCCCGGACAGATAGTTACGAGCAGTACTTC
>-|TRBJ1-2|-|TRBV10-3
CAIRGLNYGYTF
TGTGCCATCAGGGGACTCAACTATGGCTACACCTTC
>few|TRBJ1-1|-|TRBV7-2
CASSSAGTMNTEAFF
TGTGCCAGCAGCTCCGCCGGGACTATGAACACTGAAGCTTTCTTT
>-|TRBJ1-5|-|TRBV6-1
CASSAAGLNQPQHF
TGTGCCAGCAGTGCCGCAGGGCTAAATCAGCCCCAGCATTTT
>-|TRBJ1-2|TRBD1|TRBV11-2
CASSPGQGRSLYGYTF
TGTGCCAGCAGCCCCGGACAGGGGAGGTCTCTCTATGGCTACACCTTC
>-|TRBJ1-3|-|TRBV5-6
CASSLEGGGNTIYF
TGTGCCAGCAGCTTGGAGGGGGGCGGAAACACCATATATTTT
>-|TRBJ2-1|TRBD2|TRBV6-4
CASSDGTSGVLSYNEQFF
TGTGCCAGCAGTGACGGGACTAGCGGGGTCCTTTCCTACAATGAGCAGTTCTTC
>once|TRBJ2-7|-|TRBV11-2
CASSLLRTALGVSYEQYF
TGTGCCAGCAGCTTATTAAGGACAGCCCTAGGGGTCTCCTACGAGCAGTACTTC
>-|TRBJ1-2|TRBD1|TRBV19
CASRSTGPYGYTF
TGTGCCAGTAGATCGACAGGGCCCTATGGCTACACCTTC
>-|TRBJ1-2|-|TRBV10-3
CAISDRLAGYTF
TGTGCCATCAGTGACCGACTAGCAGGCTACACCTTC
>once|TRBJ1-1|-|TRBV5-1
CASSLTPNTEAFF
TGCGCCAGCAGCTTGACCCCGAACACTGAAGCTTTCTTT
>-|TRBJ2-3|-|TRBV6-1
CASSEEFWLHTDTQYF
TGTGCCAGCAGTGAAGAGTTTTGGCTCCACACAGATACGCAGTATTTT
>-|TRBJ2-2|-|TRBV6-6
CASSYKDTGELFF
TGTGCCAGCAGTTACAAGGACACCGGGGAGCTGTTTTTT
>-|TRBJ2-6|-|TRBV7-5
CARSLVARIGANVLTF
TGTGCCAGAAGCTTAGTCGCCAGAATTGGGGCCAACGTCCTGACTTTC
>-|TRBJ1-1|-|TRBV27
CASSLMGKAFF
TGTGCCAGCAGTTTAATGGGGAAAGCTTTCTTT
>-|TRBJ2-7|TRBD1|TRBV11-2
CASSRIGQGAIYEQYF
TGTGCCAGCAGTCGGATAGGACAGGGGGCGATCTACGAGCAGTACTTC
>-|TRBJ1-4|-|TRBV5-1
CASSFGGANEKLFF
TGCGCCAGCAGCTTTGGGGGAGCTAATGAAAAACTGTTTTTT
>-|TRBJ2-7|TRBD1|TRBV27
CASSPVGDRVIYEQYF
TGTGCCAGCAGCCCCGTAGGGGACAGGGTCATCTACGAGCAGTACTTC
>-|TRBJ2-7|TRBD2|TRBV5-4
CASSPTPGGSGSYEQYF
TGTGCCAGCAGCCCTACCCCCGGGGGTAGCGGGAGTTACGAGCAGTACTTC
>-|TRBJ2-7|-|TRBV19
CASSIRFGSGSYEQYF
TGTGCCAGTAGTATACGATTTGGGAGTGGGTCCTACGAGCAGTACTTC
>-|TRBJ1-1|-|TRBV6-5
CASSYDRRNTEAFF
TGTGCCAGCAGCTACGACCGGAGGAACACTGAAGCTTTCTTT
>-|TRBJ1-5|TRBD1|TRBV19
CASTTTGGLYSNQPQHF
TGTGCCAGTACTACGACAGGGGGCCTATATAGCAATCAGCCCCAGCATTTT
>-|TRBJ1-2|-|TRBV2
CASSGRVRDGYTF
TGTGCCAGCAGTGGCAGGGTGAGGGATGGCTACACCTTC